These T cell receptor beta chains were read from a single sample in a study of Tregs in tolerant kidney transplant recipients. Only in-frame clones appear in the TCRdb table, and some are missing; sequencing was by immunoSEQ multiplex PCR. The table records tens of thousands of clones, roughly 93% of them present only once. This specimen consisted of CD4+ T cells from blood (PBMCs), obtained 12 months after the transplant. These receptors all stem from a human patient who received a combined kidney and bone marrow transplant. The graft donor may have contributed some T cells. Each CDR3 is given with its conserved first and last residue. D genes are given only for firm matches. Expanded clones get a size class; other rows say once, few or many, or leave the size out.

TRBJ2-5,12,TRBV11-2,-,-,CASGQGRETQYF,TGTGCCAGCGGCCAGGGGCGGGAGACCCAGTACTTC
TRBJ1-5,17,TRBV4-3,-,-,CASSQELSSYSNQPQHF,TGCGCCAGCAGCCAAGAATTGAGCTCCTATAGCAATCAGCCCCAGCATTTT
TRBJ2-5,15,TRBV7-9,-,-,CASSPRDNLQETQYF,TGTGCCAGCAGCCCCCGGGACAACCTTCAAGAGACCCAGTACTTC
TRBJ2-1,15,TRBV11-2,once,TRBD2,CASSSGTSGVNEQFF,TGTGCCAGCAGCTCTGGGACTAGCGGGGTTAATGAGCAGTTCTTC
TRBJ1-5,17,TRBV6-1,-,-,CASSGPGGLYSNQPQHF,TGTGCCAGCAGTGGACCCGGGGGGTTATATAGCAATCAGCCCCAGCATTTT
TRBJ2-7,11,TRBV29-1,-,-,CSVGLGVEQYF,TGCAGCGTTGGTCTAGGGGTTGAGCAGTACTTC
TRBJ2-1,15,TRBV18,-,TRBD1,CASSLRQGAYNEQFF,TGTGCCAGCTCATTACGACAGGGGGCATACAATGAGCAGTTCTTC
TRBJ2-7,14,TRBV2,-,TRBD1,CASTRGTGGFEQYF,TGTGCCAGCACACGAGGGACAGGGGGCTTCGAGCAGTACTTC
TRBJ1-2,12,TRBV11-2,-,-,CASSGEAYGYTF,TGTGCCAGCAGTGGGGAGGCCTATGGCTACACCTTC
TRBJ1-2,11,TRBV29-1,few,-,CSVDVGGGYTF,TGCAGCGTTGACGTGGGAGGAGGCTACACCTTC
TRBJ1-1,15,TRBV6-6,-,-,CASSYDGLGDTEAFF,TGTGCCAGCAGTTACGACGGACTCGGGGACACTGAAGCTTTCTTT
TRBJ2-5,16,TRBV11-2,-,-,CASSLDSGGIWETQYF,TGTGCCAGCAGCTTAGATTCTGGGGGGATCTGGGAGACCCAGTACTTC
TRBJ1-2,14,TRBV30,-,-,CAWSVQAVNYGYTF,TGTGCCTGGAGTGTCCAGGCAGTTAACTATGGCTACACCTTC
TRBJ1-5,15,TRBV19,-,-,CASSIARGSNQPQHF,TGTGCCAGTAGTATAGCCAGAGGAAGCAATCAGCCCCAGCATTTT
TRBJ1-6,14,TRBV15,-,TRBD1,CATNRDRHNSPLHF,TGTGCCACCAACCGGGACAGGCATAATTCACCCCTCCACTTT
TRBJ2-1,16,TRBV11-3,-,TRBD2,CASSSVAGQVGNEQFF,TGTGCCAGCAGCTCCGTAGCGGGCCAGGTGGGTAATGAGCAGTTCTTC
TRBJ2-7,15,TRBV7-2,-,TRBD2,CASSLGIGRAYEQYF,TGTGCCAGCAGCTTAGGTATCGGGAGGGCCTACGAGCAGTACTTC
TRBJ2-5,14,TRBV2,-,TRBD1,CASARDRVQETQYF,TGTGCCAGCGCCCGGGACAGGGTGCAAGAGACCCAGTACTTC
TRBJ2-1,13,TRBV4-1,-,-,CASNSLPGNEQFF,TGCGCCAGCAACTCATTACCGGGAAATGAGCAGTTCTTC
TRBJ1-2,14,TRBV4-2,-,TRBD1,CASSRGTGGDGYTF,TGTGCCAGCAGCCGGGGAACAGGGGGCGATGGCTACACCTTC
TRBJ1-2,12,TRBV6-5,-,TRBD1,CASSRQGHGYTF,TGTGCCAGCAGTCGACAGGGGCATGGCTACACCTTC
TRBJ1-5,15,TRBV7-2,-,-,CASSLAGGGNQPQHF,TGTGCCAGCAGCTTAGCTGGGGGCGGCAATCAGCCCCAGCATTTT
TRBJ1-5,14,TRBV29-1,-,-,CSVGDFGSNQPQHF,TGCAGCGTTGGGGACTTCGGGAGCAATCAGCCCCAGCATTTT
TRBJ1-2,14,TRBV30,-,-,CAWGLSGYNYGYTF,TGTGCCTGGGGATTATCAGGGTATAACTATGGCTACACCTTC
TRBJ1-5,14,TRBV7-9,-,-,CASSLRGGNQPQHF,TGTGCCAGCAGCTTAAGGGGGGGTAATCAGCCCCAGCATTTT
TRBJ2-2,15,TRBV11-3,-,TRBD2,CASSFSGRGTGELFF,TGTGCCAGCAGCTTTAGCGGGAGGGGTACCGGGGAGCTGTTTTTT
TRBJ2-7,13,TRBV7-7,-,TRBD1,CASSPGQVYEQYF,TGTGCCAGCAGCCCTGGACAGGTTTACGAGCAGTACTTC
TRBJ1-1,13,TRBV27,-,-,CASSFRGNTEAFF,TGTGCCAGCAGTTTTAGGGGGAACACTGAAGCTTTCTTT
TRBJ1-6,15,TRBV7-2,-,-,CASTYRSDTNSPLHF,TGTGCCAGCACCTATCGGTCGGACACTAATTCACCCCTCCACTTT
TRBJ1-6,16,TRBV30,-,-,CAWSPMLFSYNSPLHF,TGTGCCTGGAGTCCTATGTTATTCTCCTATAATTCCCCCCTCCACTTT
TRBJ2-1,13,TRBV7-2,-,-,CASSYRTGNEQFF,TGTGCCAGCAGCTACCGCACAGGGAATGAGCAGTTCTTC
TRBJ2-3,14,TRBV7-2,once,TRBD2,CASRSGGGSDTQYF,TGTGCCAGCAGATCGGGGGGGGGTTCAGATACGCAGTATTTT
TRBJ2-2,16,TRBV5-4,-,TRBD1,CASSESGTDNTGELFF,TGTGCCAGCAGCGAGTCCGGGACAGATAACACCGGGGAGCTGTTTTTT
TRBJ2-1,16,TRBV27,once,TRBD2,CASSTLAGDHYNEQFF,TGTGCCAGCAGTACACTAGCGGGGGACCACTACAATGAGCAGTTCTTC
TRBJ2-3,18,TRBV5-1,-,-,CASSLSHGLLGFTDTQYF,TGCGCCAGCAGCTTGTCCCACGGACTCTTGGGTTTCACAGATACGCAGTATTTT
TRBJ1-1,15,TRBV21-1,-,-,CASSNTPGFNTEAFF,TGTGCCAGCAGCAATACTCCAGGGTTTAACACTGAAGCTTTCTTT
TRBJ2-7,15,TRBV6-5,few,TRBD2,CASGYSGRASYEQYF,TGTGCCAGCGGGTATAGCGGGAGGGCTTCCTACGAGCAGTACTTC
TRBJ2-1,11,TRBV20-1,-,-,CSALDYNEQFF,TGCAGTGCTCTAGACTACAATGAGCAGTTCTTC
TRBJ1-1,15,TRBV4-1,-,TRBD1,CASSHPDRGNTEAFF,TGCGCCAGCAGCCACCCGGACAGGGGGAACACTGAAGCTTTCTTT
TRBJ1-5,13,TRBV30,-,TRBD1,CAWSGQGGQPQHF,TGTGCCTGGAGTGGGCAGGGGGGTCAGCCCCAGCATTTT
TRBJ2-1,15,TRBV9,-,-,CASSVVWGPYNEQFF,TGTGCCAGCAGCGTAGTCTGGGGGCCCTACAATGAGCAGTTCTTC
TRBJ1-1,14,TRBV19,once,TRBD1,CASTPGQGDTEAFF,TGTGCCAGTACCCCAGGACAGGGGGACACTGAAGCTTTCTTT
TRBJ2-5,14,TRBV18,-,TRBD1,CASSPRDREETQYF,TGTGCCAGCTCACCACGGGACAGAGAAGAGACCCAGTACTTC
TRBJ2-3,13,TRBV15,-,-,CATGRGRRDTQYF,TGTGCCACCGGGAGGGGGAGGCGAGATACGCAGTATTTT
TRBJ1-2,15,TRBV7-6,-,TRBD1,CASSPRDRERDGYTF,TGTGCCAGCAGCCCCCGGGACAGGGAAAGGGATGGCTACACCTTC
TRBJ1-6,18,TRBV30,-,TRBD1,CAWTGGTGRGSYNSPLHF,TGTGCCTGGACCGGAGGGACAGGGAGAGGGTCCTATAATTCACCCCTCCACTTT
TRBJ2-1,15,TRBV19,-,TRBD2,CASTHTSGSRHEQFF,TGTGCCAGTACCCATACGAGCGGGAGTCGCCATGAGCAGTTCTTC
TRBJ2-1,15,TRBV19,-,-,CASSVDYARGYEQFF,TGTGCCAGTAGTGTGGACTACGCCCGCGGCTATGAGCAGTTCTTC
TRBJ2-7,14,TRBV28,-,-,CASRRRPSSYEQYF,TGTGCCAGCCGACGGCGGCCGAGCTCCTACGAGCAGTACTTC
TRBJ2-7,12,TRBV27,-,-,CASRGVAYEQYF,TGTGCCAGCAGAGGGGTTGCCTACGAGCAGTACTTC
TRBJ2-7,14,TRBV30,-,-,CAWSTGVLAVEQYF,TGTGCCTGGAGTACGGGGGTACTTGCTGTCGAGCAGTACTTC
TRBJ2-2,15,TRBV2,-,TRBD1,CASSVADRATGELFF,TGTGCCAGCAGTGTCGCCGACAGGGCTACCGGGGAGCTGTTTTTT
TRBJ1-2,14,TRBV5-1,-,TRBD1,CASSLGQGARGYTF,TGCGCCAGCAGCTTGGGACAGGGGGCGCGTGGCTACACCTTC